This T cell receptor (beta chain) comes out of a study of shared clonotypes between healthy human individuals. Germline-derived CDR1 and CDR2 are PRHDT and FYEKMQ (reference sequence). Trimming cost V 5 bases and J 5 bases, with 37 bases left between them. The CDR3 consists of 21 residues. This table comes from immunoSEQ multiplex PCR, and its TCRdb copy is limited to in-frame clones, with some not included. The sample has fewer than 850,000 clones; roughly 70% are singletons. The chain recombines TRBV13 with TRBJ2-7; D tentatively fits TRBD1 or TRBD2 (6 bases each). The receptor's source is a woman aged 25 to 39 in good health. The specimen was memory CD4+ T cells sorted from blood. Subset given: CD45RA-negative fraction. The CDR3 protein is CASSGEGADGGRGSPLNEQYF. The CDR3 nucleotides read TGTGCCAGCAGCGGGGAAGGTGCGGACGGGGGTAGGGGGTCTCCTCTGAACGAGCAGTACTTC.